This T cell receptor (beta chain) is drawn from a study of cytomegalovirus exposure and HLA in healthy donors (dated by TCRdb to about 2017). Notes on the research overall: According to an earlier analysis of 550 to 750 of the donors, about 179 million T cells yielded 117 million unique TCR beta sequences and approximately 280 Gb of sequence data. An early release covering more than 500 HLA-typed donors comprised about 290 gigabases of sequencing data and around 85 million unique TCR sequences. Of the 300 to 500 genotyped donors, approximately 81% were placed in the genetic ancestry cluster associated with self-reported Caucasian donors. The study aimed to test whether cataloging public T cell receptors could reveal signatures of past pathogen exposure. The T cell repertoires of about 700 subjects were profiled by immunosequencing and related to cytomegalovirus serostatus. Besides the first cohort of around 670 subjects, a separate validation cohort made up of over 95 different subjects was used. The study combined high-throughput TCR immunosequencing, statistical association of individual TCRs with disease status, and machine learning to predict cytomegalovirus infection status. To study patterns of TCR occurrence, a later analysis re-analyzed previously published TCR beta repertoires from 666 donors and added high-resolution HLA genotyping. Rather than using new phenotypic data, the later analysis identified candidate immune exposures from TCR beta sequences and from how often those sequences occurred across donors. An earlier analysis of several hundred of the donors applied high-throughput TCR beta sequencing to assess whether each TCR beta V gene segment acted as functional or pseudogenic. Donor age, sex, ethnicity and CMV serostatus were collected together with the repertoire data. A later genetic analysis took genome-wide SNP genotypes for 398 of the 666 donors and used that subset as a discovery cohort. All discovery cohort repertoires had been generated on a single sequencing platform. Both class I and class II loci were covered by HLA typing, at four-digit resolution. Typing coverage differed by locus: A, B, C, DRB1 and DQB1 were typed in about 629-640 donors, DQA1 in roughly 500, DPA1 in 600 to 610, and DPB1 in 450 to 480. Because of strong linkage in the cohort, five DR-DQ haplotypes were treated as single units for association and clustering. Among about 400 genotyped donors of the cohort, an average of about 240,000 unique TCR beta nucleotide sequences was sequenced per donor, of which approximately 18% were non-productive.

Note on this clone: The antigen this receptor binds is unknown. No base-level quality is on record; no much larger clone is a single base apart.

The cohort comprised fewer than 700 healthy bone marrow donors. All cohort members were sampled while nominally healthy, although unrecorded immune exposures were likely present. The donor tested CMV seronegative, placing the donor among the 350 to 400 seronegative members of the cohort. A peripheral blood sample was provided by each donor, and peripheral blood mononuclear cells were used for TCR beta sequencing. The Qiagen DNeasy Blood Extraction Kit was used to extract genomic DNA from the blood cell samples. Overall study outcomes, separate from this receptor: In a later analysis, HLA-associated TCR beta chains were found to be more clonally expanded and to have lower generation probabilities than equally common non-associated chains. The presence/absence analyses assumed that sequencing depth was roughly uniform across donors, and that assumption may not be true. Across donors, most TCR sequences were observed very rarely, whereas some public TCRs were present in many individuals. When HLA alleles, especially DR and DQ, strongly co-occurred, attributing TCR associations to individual alleles was difficult. Correlated functional status among segregating V segments might reflect linkage disequilibrium, but an unknown experimental factor could not be ruled out. HLA typing was unavailable for some donors at each locus, so association tests used only the typed subset. The cohort was sequenced for TCR beta chains only, and without alpha or paired-chain data the features that could be detected were limited. An earlier analysis of 587 of the donors showed that most TCR beta V segments appeared in productive rearrangements either about 90% or about 30% of the time, which broadly matched IMGT annotations. In a later analysis, TCR association rates were found to vary across HLA loci, with the most associated TCRs seen for DRB1 alleles and the fewest for HLA-C alleles. Compared with the roughly 600-donor mean, donors in an Asian-associated ancestry cluster had fewer N-insertions in productive TCRs, according to a later genetic analysis. A further reported finding was that TCR beta sequences accurately predicted the HLA-A and HLA-B alleles for most subjects in the first cohort. At a false discovery rate of 0.05, a later analysis linked about 17,000 TCR beta sequences to specific HLA alleles. In both the original and validation cohorts, the classifier was reported to diagnose cytomegalovirus status with high specificity and sensitivity. In a later analysis, most CMV-associated TCR beta chains were found to appear HLA-restricted, with HLA associations seemingly driven largely by CMV exposure. Three of the identified cytomegalovirus-associated TCR beta chains were confirmed in vitro to be specific for cytomegalovirus antigens. Because counts were too low, seventeen rarely observed V segments, including chromosome 9 orphons, were excluded from the earlier analysis of several hundred of the donors. Immune exposure information for the cohort was limited to CMV serostatus. In the study, about 150 TCR beta chains were listed as associated with cytomegalovirus. In a later analysis, several top co-occurrence clusters were reported to appear linked to parvovirus B19, influenza, CMV and Epstein-Barr virus. A cluster of highly shared sequence variants was judged likely to represent a technical artifact of the sequencing pipeline. Because the 87-base-pair reads could not distinguish some IMGT-functional V segments, including TRBV6-2 and TRBV6-3, those segments were excluded. The authors suggested that the approach could potentially be generalized to other disease states and immunological phenotypes. An association between a missense DCLRE1C variant and V-gene and J-gene trimming of TCR beta chains was found in a later genetic analysis and replicated in an independent cohort.

Looking up the germline V gene (reference sequence) yields CDR1 MNHEY and CDR2 SMNVEV. V has 5 bases trimmed and J has 1 base trimmed; junction bases matching no gene number 1. The CDR3 numbers 13 residues from cysteine through phenylalanine. The entry retains the CDR3 DNA only, 39 bases that are in frame from base 1. To prepare the library, the immunoSEQ multiplex PCR assay was applied. For the multiplex PCR, a mixture combining 60 forward primers for TCR Vbeta segments and 13 reverse primers for TCR Jbeta segments was used. Amplification of the CDR3 region of rearranged TCR beta genes was performed with a multiplex PCR assay on genomic DNA. On the Illumina HiSeq System, the amplified TCR beta libraries were sequenced as 87-base-pair reads. Under the source paper's analysis protocol: Across the 700 or so repertoires, a later analysis counted tens of millions of unique TCR beta chains, roughly 11 million of which were shared by at least two donors. To remove PCR and sequencing errors, raw reads were error-corrected and collapsed into unique sequences using a nearest-neighbor algorithm that merged closely related sequences. Alignment of CDR3 sequences to IMGT reference sequences was used to assign V, D and J gene segments. For a sequence to be retained, a match of at least six nucleotides was required to both a V gene segment and a J gene segment. Rearrangements were called productive when the CDR3 lacked stop codons and stayed in frame with V and J; all others were non-productive. CDR3 was defined by IMGT convention, running from the second conserved V-encoded cysteine to the conserved J-encoded phenylalanine. The earlier analysis of roughly 590 of the donors excluded any sequence lacking an unambiguous match to a single V gene segment. In an earlier analysis of roughly 600 of the donors, a V segment was called functional when productive rearrangements were above 56.7%, and segregating when the standard deviation between donors exceeded 5%. A statistical classification framework was built to diagnose cytomegalovirus status from the catalog of TCR beta chain sequences. V and J gene assignment, in a later analysis, came from comparing TCR nucleotide sequences with IMGT/GENE-DB human TR gene sequences. In a later analysis, CDR3 sequences and most-parsimonious VDJ recombination scenarios were assigned using the TCRdist pipeline. In a later analysis, each TCR beta chain was defined by its CDR3 amino acid sequence together with its V-gene family, and reads without a unique V-gene family were excluded. In a later analysis, fewer than 650 highly shared, low-generation-probability nucleotide sequences were removed to address suspected cross-contamination and a sequencing artifact. A later analysis calculated a clonal expansion index for each public chain from normalized within-repertoire ranks of inferred template counts. Generation probabilities in a later analysis came from a VDJ recombination model fitted to out-of-frame rearrangements, and those results were checked against IGoR. In a later analysis, hypergeometric tests were used to score TCR-TCR, TCR-HLA and TCR-CMV co-occurrence, with a repertoire-size bias correction applied to TCR pairs. A later analysis estimated false discovery rates by permuting HLA or CMV assignments 20 times. In a later analysis, co-occurring TCRs were grouped with DBSCAN, and TCRdist sequence similarity was added when clustering was performed within HLA-allele-positive subsets. For co-occurrence clustering, repertoires with fewer than 30,000 or more than 120,000 public chains were excluded, along with several repertoires with anomalous nucleotide sharing. Imported from immuneACCESS, the table was reduced by TCRdb to in-frame sequences with V and J called. These copies leave out some clones; in studies compared against another copy, an unresolved V gene accounts for under half, and the cause of the remainder is not known. V and J calls and clone size follow that table, whereas D and trimming were derived from the DNA. The sample data list about 120,000 clones, and roughly 75% of these were observed just once. Jointly, the top ten make up 0.95% to 1.5% of the sample.

The receptor was derived from a female donor in good health and CMV-seronegative. The sequence is built from TRBV27 and TRBJ1-2, with 7 bases aligning to TRBD1. Material: PBMCs. The CDR3 loop reads CASSRQGNYGYTF. The sequenced DNA: TGTGCCAGCAGTCGACAGGGTAACTATGGCTACACCTTC.